The rows below give T cell receptor beta chains drawn from one sample of a study of shared clonotypes between healthy human individuals. Assay used: immunoSEQ multiplex PCR; TCRdb lists only in-frame clones, some missing. The data hold some 2 million clones, with approximately 94% observed a single time. Source material: naive CD8+ T cells sorted from blood. These receptors all come from a man aged 18 to 29 in good health. CDR3s include the opening cysteine and the closing phenylalanine or tryptophan.

v_gene: TRBV5-1
CDR3aa: CASSSHGPGADTQYF

v_gene: TRBV4-1
CDR3aa: CASSQEGLAGVDQETQYF

v_gene: TRBV9
CDR3aa: CASSPKQQGRGEKLFF

v_gene: TRBV28
CDR3aa: CASSLRGALSVEQFF

v_gene: TRBV7-2
CDR3aa: CASSLLPNGEQFF

v_gene: TRBV5-4
CDR3aa: CASSFTGGDTEAFF

v_gene: TRBV27
CDR3aa: CASSLISAGTGKNQPQHF

v_gene: TRBV21-1
CDR3aa: CASSRANYGYTF

v_gene: TRBV6-1
CDR3aa: CASSEGLEWLYEQYF

v_gene: TRBV5-8
CDR3aa: CASSLGGHGYEQYF

v_gene: TRBV9
CDR3aa: CASSGGNSYEQYF

v_gene: TRBV14
CDR3aa: CASSQVSDINTGELFF

v_gene: TRBV15
CDR3aa: CATSREAGGNQPQHF

v_gene: TRBV27
CDR3aa: CASRLAGSAYEQYF

v_gene: TRBV9
CDR3aa: CASSVRPVPGAYEQYF

v_gene: TRBV4-1
CDR3aa: CASSPQREMPDTQYF

v_gene: TRBV7-9
CDR3aa: CASSWEGGPLYEQYF

v_gene: TRBV11-2
CDR3aa: CASSLDSYSPDTQYF

v_gene: TRBV10-2
CDR3aa: CASSRDGSTDTQYF

v_gene: TRBV4-3
CDR3aa: CASSQRLGATDTQYF

v_gene: TRBV5-8
CDR3aa: CASSLAGTQYF

v_gene: TRBV4-1
CDR3aa: CASSQDGQGAQPQHF

v_gene: TRBV10-3
CDR3aa: CAIRDRASTGELFF

v_gene: TRBV13
CDR3aa: CASSLLLDRPNEQFF

v_gene: TRBV28
CDR3aa: CASSLKGGDEKLFF